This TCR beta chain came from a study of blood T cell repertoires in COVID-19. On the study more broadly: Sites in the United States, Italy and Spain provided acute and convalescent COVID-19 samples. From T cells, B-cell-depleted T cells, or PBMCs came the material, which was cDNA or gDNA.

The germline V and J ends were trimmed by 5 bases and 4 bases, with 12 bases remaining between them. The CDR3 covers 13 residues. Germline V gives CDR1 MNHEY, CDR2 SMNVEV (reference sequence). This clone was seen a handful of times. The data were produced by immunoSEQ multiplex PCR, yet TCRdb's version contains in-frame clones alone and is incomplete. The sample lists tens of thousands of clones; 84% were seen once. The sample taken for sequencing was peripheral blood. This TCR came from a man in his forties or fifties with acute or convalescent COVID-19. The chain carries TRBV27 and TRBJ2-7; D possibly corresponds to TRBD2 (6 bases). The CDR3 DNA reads TGTGCCAGCAGTCCTGGAGGGGCATACGAGCAGTACTTC. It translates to CASSPGGAYEQYF.